The rows below give T cell receptor beta chains drawn from one sample of a study of cytomegalovirus exposure and HLA in healthy donors. The repertoire was sequenced with immunoSEQ multiplex PCR; TCRdb's copy has only in-frame clones and lacks some. This sample has around 130,000 clones, with around 67% found just once. The sequenced sample consisted of PBMCs. The receptors derive from a woman aged 40 to 50 in good health and CMV-seropositive. CDR3s include the opening cysteine and the closing phenylalanine or tryptophan. A D gene is named only where the DNA matches it firmly. Where a row states a size, it is once, few, many or the class of an expanded clone; other rows omit it.

J gene	clone size	D gene	V gene	CDR3 DNA	CDR3 protein
TRBJ1-2	.	.	TRBV7-9	TGTGCCAGCAGCCCATTAAAAAGGACAGACTATAACTATGGCTACACCTTC	CASSPLKRTDYNYGYTF
TRBJ1-1	few	.	TRBV7-2	TGTGCCAGCAGCCCTATCCTGAATACCCTCTACACTGAAGCTTTCTTT	CASSPILNTLYTEAFF
TRBJ2-1	.	TRBD2	TRBV5-1	TGCGCCAGCAGCTTGGGGACTAGCGGGAAGGGGTACAATGAGCAGTTCTTC	CASSLGTSGKGYNEQFF
TRBJ2-2	few	.	TRBV5-6	TGTGCCAGCAGCTGGTGGCAGACTAACACCGGGGAGCTGTTTTTT	CASSWWQTNTGELFF
TRBJ1-1	once	.	TRBV25-1	TGTGCCAGCAGTGAAAACGGGAGGAACACTGAAGCTTTCTTT	CASSENGRNTEAFF
TRBJ2-1	.	TRBD1	TRBV6-1	TGTGCCAGCAGTGCACAGGGGGCTATATCCTACAATGAGCAGTTCTTC	CASSAQGAISYNEQFF
TRBJ2-7	.	TRBD2	TRBV5-1	TGCGCCAGCAGCTTGGCCGGGGGGTCCTACGAGCAGTACTTC	CASSLAGGSYEQYF
TRBJ2-1	once	.	TRBV19	TGTGCCAGTAGTATTAGCCCCAATGAGCAGTTCTTC	CASSISPNEQFF
TRBJ1-5	.	TRBD1	TRBV19	TGTGCCAGTAGTATGCTTCTGGGGACAGGGAGTAGCAATCAGCCCCAGCATTTT	CASSMLLGTGSSNQPQHF
TRBJ2-2	once	.	TRBV10-3	TGTGCCATCAGTGAGGCAGAGAACACCGGGGAGCTGTTTTTT	CAISEAENTGELFF
TRBJ2-1	.	TRBD1	TRBV11-2	TGTGCCAGCAGCTTAGGGGGACAGGGGGGACTAAATGAGCAGTTCTTC	CASSLGGQGGLNEQFF
TRBJ2-7	.	.	TRBV6-5	TGTGCCAGCAGTTTGACCGGACAGACCTACGAGCAGTACTTC	CASSLTGQTYEQYF
TRBJ1-6	once	.	TRBV28	TGTGCCAGCAGCTTCACGAGGGGGACTAGGAATTCACCCCTCCACTTT	CASSFTRGTRNSPLHF